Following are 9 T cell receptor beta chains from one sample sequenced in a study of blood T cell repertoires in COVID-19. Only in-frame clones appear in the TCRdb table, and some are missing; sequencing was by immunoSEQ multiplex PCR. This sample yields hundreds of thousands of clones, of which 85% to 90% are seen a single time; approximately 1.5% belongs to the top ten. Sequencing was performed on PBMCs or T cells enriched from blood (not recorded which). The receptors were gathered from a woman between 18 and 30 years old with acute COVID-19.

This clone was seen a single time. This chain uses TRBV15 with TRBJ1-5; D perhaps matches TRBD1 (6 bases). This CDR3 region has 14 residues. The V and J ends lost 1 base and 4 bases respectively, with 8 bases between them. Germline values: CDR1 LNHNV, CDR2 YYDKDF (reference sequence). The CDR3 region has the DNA TGTGCCACCAGCAGAGGGACAGCTAATCAGCCCCAGCATTTT. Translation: CATSRGTANQPQHF.

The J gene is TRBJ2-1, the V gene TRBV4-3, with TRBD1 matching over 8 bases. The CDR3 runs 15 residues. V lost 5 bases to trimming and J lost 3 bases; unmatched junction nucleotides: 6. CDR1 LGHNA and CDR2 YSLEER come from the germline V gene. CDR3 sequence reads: CASSTGTGVYNEQFF. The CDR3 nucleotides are TGCGCCAGCAGCACCGGGACAGGAGTCTACAATGAGCAGTTCTTC.

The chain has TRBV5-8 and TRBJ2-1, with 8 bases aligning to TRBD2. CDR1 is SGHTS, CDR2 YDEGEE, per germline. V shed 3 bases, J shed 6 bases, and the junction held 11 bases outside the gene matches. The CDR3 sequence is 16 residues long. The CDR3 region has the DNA TGTGCCAGCAGCTCTGGACTAGCCGTTTTTATCAATGAGCAGTTCTTC. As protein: CASSSGLAVFINEQFF.

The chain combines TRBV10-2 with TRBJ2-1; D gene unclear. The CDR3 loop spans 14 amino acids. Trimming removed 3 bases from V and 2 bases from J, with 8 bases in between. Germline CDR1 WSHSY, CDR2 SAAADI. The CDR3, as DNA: TGCGCCAGCAGTGACAGTACAGCCTACAATGAGCAGTTCTTC. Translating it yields CASSDSTAYNEQFF.

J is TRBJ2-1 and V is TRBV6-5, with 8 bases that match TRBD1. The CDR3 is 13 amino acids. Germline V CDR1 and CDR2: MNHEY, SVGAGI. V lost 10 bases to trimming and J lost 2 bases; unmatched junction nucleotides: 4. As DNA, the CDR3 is TGTGCCACCCAGGGGGCCGCCTACAATGAGCAGTTCTTC. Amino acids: CATQGAAYNEQFF.

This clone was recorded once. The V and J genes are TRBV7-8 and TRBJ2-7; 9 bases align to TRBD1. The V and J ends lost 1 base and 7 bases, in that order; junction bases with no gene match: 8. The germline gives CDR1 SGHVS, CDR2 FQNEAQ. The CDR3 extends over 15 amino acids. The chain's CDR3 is CASSLDGTGIEEQYF. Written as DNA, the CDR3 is TGTGCCAGCAGCTTAGATGGGACAGGGATAGAAGAGCAGTACTTC.

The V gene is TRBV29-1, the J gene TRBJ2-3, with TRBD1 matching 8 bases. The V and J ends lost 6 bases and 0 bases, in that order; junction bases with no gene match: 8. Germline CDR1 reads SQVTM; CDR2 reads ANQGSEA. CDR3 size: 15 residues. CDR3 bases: TGCAGCGTCGCGACAGGGGATAGGAGCACAGATACGCAGTATTTT. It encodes CSVATGDRSTDTQYF.

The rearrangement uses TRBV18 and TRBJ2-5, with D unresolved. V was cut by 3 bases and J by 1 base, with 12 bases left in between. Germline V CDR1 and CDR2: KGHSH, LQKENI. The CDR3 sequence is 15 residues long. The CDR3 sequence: CASSPSRGRQETQYF. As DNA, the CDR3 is TGTGCCAGCTCACCTTCCCGTGGGCGCCAAGAGACCCAGTACTTC.

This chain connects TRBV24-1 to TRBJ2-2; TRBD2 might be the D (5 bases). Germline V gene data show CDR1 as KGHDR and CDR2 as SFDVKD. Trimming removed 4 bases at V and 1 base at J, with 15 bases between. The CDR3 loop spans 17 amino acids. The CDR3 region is CATSDPSLAGNTGELFF. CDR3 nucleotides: TGTGCCACCAGTGACCCCTCTCTCGCGGGGAACACCGGGGAGCTGTTTTTT.